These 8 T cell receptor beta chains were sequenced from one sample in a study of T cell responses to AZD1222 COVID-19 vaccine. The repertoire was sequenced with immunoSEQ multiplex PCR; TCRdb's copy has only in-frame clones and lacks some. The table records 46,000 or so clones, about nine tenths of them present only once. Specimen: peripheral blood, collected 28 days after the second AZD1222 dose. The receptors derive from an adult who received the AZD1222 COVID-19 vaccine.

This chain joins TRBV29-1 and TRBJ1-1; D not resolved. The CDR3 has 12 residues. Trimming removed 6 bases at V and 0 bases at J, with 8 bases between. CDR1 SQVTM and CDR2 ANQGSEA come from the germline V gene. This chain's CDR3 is CSVPFMNTEAFF. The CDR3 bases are TGCAGCGTCCCATTTATGAACACTGAAGCTTTCTTT.

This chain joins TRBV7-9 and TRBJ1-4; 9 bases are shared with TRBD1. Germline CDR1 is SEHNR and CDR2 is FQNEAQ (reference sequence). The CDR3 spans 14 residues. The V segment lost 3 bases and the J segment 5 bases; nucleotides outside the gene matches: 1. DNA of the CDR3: TGTGCCAGCAGCTTCGACAGGGGGAATGAAAAACTGTTTTTT. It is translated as CASSFDRGNEKLFF.

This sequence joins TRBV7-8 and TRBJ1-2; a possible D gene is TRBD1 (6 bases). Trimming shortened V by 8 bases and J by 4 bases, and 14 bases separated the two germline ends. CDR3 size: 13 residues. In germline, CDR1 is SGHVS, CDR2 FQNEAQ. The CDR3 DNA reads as TGTGCCAGCGGAGAGGGGGGGAGCTATGGCTACACCTTC. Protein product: CASGEGGSYGYTF.

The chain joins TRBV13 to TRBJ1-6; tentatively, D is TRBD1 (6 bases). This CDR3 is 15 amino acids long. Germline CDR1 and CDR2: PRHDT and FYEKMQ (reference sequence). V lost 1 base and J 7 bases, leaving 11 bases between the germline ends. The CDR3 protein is CASSLEQGWNSPLHF. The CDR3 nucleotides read TGTGCCAGCAGCTTAGAACAGGGCTGGAATTCACCCCTCCACTTT.

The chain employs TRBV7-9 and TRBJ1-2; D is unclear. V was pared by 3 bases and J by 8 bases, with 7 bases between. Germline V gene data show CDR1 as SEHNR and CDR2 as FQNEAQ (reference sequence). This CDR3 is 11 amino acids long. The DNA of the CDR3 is TGTGCCAGCAGCTTGACTGGGGGCTACACCTTC. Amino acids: CASSLTGGYTF.

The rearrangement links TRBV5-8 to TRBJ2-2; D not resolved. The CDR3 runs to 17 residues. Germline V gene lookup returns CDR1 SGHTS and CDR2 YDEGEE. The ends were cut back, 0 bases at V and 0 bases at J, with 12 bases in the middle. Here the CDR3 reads CASSLVRTLPNTGELFF. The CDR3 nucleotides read TGTGCCAGCAGCTTGGTGAGAACTCTTCCGAACACCGGGGAGCTGTTTTTT. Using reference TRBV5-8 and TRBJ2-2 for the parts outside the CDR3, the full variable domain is EAGVTQSPTHLIKTRGQQATLRCSPISGHTSVYWYQQALGLGLQFLLWYDEGEERNRGNFPPRFSGRQFPNYSSELNVNALELEDSALYLCASSLVRTLPNTGELFFGEGSRLTVL.

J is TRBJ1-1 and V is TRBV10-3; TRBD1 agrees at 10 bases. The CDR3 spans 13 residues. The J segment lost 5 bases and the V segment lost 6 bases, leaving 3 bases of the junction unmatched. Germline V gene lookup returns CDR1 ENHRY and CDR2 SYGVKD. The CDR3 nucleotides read TGTGCCATCAGCGGGACAGGGGAAACTGAAGCTTTCTTT. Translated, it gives CAISGTGETEAFF.

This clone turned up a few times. The CDR3 DNA is TGTGCCAGCAGCTGGGGCTACAGGGGTAATTCACCCCTCCACTTT. Its translation is CASSWGYRGNSPLHF. The V gene is TRBV5-6, the J gene TRBJ1-6, with 7 bases lining up with TRBD1. The CDR3 is 15 residues long. Germline V gene data show CDR1 as SGHDT and CDR2 as YYEEEE. V dropped 3 bases and J dropped 6; count of bases not matched to a gene: 6.